What follows is one TCR beta chain and its context. CDR3 length: 15 amino acids. CDR1 SGHRS and CDR2 YFSETQ come from the germline V gene. The V end lost 7 bases, the J end lost 4 bases, and 19 bases lay between the germline ends. This specimen belongs to a study of blood T cell repertoires in COVID-19. Across the study: Donors in the United States, Italy and Spain gave samples during acute or convalescent COVID-19. PBMCs, B-cell-depleted T cells, or T cells provided the cDNA or gDNA that made up the material.

As originally analysed: Cell counts per sample came from amplifying reference gene primers. Libraries were prepared by immunoSEQ multiplex PCR; TCRdb keeps only in-frame clonotypes and omits some of them. V and J calls and clone size are as listed in that table; D and trimming were resolved from the DNA. The data hold 200,000 to 250,000 clones, with roughly 84% observed a single time. The chain has TRBV5-1 and TRBJ2-3; maybe TRBD2 (5 bases). Source material: peripheral blood. This receptor was obtained from a woman over 75 with acute or convalescent COVID-19. CDR3 coding DNA: TGCGCCAGCTCCCCGGGATTCGAGGGATCAGATACGCAGTATTTT. Translating gives CASSPGFEGSDTQYF.